This TCR beta chain was captured in a study of Ad26.COV2.S vaccination and SARS-CoV-2 variants. Here immunoSEQ multiplex PCR was the method, and the copy in TCRdb shows in-frame clones only, minus some. Of about 250,000 clones in the sample, 87% were seen once. Treatment here: roughly 19 received Ad26.COV2.S at low or high dose, single or two shots; 5 received placebo; per-sample allocation not given. At day 63 after the first vaccine or placebo injection, samples were drawn. V was cut by 0 bases and J by 4 bases, with 2 bases left in between. Germline CDR1 reads SGHNT; CDR2 reads YYREEE (reference sequence). This CDR3 has 12 residues.

The input for sequencing was peripheral blood, taken in a trial of Ad26.COV2.S vaccine versus placebo. The genes are TRBV5-4 and TRBJ1-3; D uncertain. This sequence originates from a person aged 18-65 years who received the Ad26.COV2.S COVID-19 vaccine or a placebo. The CDR3 spells CASSLEGNTIYF. The CDR3 region has the DNA TGTGCCAGCAGCTTGGAAGGAAACACCATATATTTT.